This T cell receptor (beta chain) was profiled in a study of T cells in Graves' hyperthyroidism and ophthalmopathy. Study-wide results and limits: Most thyroid-expanded clonotypes above 0.001 were also found in blood. Ophthalmopathy was separated from stable hyperthyroidism by a 13 V-J model.

On this clonotype: The target antigen is unknown. The junction shows a germline mismatch at one end, possibly a read error.

Researchers amplified the TCR beta CDR3 regions from RNA transcripts. The HTBI primer set drove a first-round RT-PCR of the TCR CDR3. TCRdb redid the calling of the multiplex PCR reads with MiXCR, one entry per CDR3 protein. The sample holds some 550,000 distinct CDR3 sequences; around 16% are singletons and the top ten take less than 3.5%. The CDR3 is 14 residues long. The V gene's germline CDR1 is MDHEN and CDR2 SYDVKM. Ophthalmopathy patients had Clinical Activity Score at least 3, NOSPECS grade at least 4, duration under 3 months. The V gene is TRBV28, the J gene TRBJ1-5; D may be TRBD1 (5 bases). The sequence was obtained from a woman aged 40 to 50 with Graves' ophthalmopathy. The sequenced sample was blood. The CDR3 DNA sequence: TGTGCCAGCAGTTTGACAGCTTTCAATCAGCCCCAACATTTT. Translating gives CASSLTAFNQPQHF.